This TCR beta chain emerged from a study of cytomegalovirus exposure and HLA in healthy donors. The ends were cut back, 5 bases at V and 0 bases at J, with 11 bases in the middle. This CDR3 is built from 15 residues. The germline CDR1 and CDR2 sequences are MNHNY and SVGAGI (reference sequence). Some clones are missing from TCRdb's copy, which holds only in-frame ones; the method was immunoSEQ multiplex PCR. The data hold 70,000 to 75,000 clones, with around 93% observed a single time. The sample was PBMCs. This clonotype was sampled from a woman aged 18-29 years in good health and CMV-seronegative. The gene calls are TRBV6-6 and TRBJ1-5; D is possibly TRBD1 (5 bases). CDR3 sequence reads: CASSGGTDSNQPQHF. CDR3 DNA: TGTGCCAGCAGTGGCGGGACGGATAGCAATCAGCCCCAGCATTTT.